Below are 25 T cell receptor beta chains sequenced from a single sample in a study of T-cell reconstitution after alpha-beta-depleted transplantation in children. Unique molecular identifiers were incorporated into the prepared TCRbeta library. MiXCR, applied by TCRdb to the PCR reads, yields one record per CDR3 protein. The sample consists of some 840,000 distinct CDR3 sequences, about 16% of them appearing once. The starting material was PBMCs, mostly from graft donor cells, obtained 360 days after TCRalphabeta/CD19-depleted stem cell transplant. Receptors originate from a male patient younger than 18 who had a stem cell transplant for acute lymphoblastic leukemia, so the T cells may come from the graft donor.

The CDR3 is CSAGGARGRGAEAFF. The CDR3, as DNA: TGCAGCGCGGGGGGGGCGCGTGGGAGAGGGGCTGAAGCTTTCTTT. The chain links TRBV29-1 to TRBJ1-1; D perhaps matches TRBD1 (6 bases). V was shortened by 7 bases and J by 6 bases, with 24 bases between the two germline ends. The CDR3 is 15 amino acids. From germline, CDR1 is SQVTM and CDR2 ANQGSEA.

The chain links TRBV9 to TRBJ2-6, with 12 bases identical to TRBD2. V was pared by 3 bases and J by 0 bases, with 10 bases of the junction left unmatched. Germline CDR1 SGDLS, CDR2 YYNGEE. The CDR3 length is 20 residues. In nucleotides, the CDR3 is TGTGCCAGCAGCGCAACCTTCCCGACTAGCGGGAGCTCTGGGGCCAACGTCCTGACTTTC. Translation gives CASSATFPTSGSSGANVLTF.

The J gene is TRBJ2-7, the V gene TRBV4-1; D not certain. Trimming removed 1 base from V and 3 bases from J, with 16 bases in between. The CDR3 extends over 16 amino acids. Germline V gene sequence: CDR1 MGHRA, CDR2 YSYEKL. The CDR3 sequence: CASSQVGVTGFYEQYF. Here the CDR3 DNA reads TGCGCCAGCAGCCAAGTTGGGGTAACCGGATTCTACGAGCAGTACTTC.

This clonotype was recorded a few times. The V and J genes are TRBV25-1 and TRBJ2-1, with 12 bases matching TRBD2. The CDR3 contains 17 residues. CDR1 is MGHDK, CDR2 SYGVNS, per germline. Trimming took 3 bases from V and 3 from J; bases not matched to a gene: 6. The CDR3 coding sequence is TGTGCCAGCAGTGACCGACTAGCGGGAGTCCGCTACAATGAGCAGTTCTTC. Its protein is CASSDRLAGVRYNEQFF.

CDR3 protein: CASSEPRLADYTDTQYF. Here the CDR3 DNA reads TGTGCCAGCAGTGAGCCAAGACTAGCGGACTACACAGATACGCAGTATTTT. The rearrangement uses TRBV25-1 and TRBJ2-3; 9 bases are shared with TRBD2. Germline V CDR1 and CDR2: MGHDK, SYGVNS. The length of the CDR3 is 17 residues. The junction had 9 bases not matched to a gene; V was cut back by 3 bases and J by 2 bases. The complete variable domain, with remaining parts taken from reference TRBV25-1 and TRBJ2-3, reads EADIYQTPRYLVIGTGKKITLECSQTMGHDKMYWYQQDPGMELHLIHYSYGVNSTEKGDLSSESTVSRIRTEHFPLTLESARPSHTSQYLCASSEPRLADYTDTQYFGPGTRLTVL.

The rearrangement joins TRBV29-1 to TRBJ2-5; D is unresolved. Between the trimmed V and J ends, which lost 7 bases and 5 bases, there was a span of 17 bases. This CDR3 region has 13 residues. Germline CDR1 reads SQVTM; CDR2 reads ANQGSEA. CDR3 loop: CSAPTSWSETQYF. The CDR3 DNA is TGCAGCGCCCCGACCTCGTGGTCGGAGACCCAGTACTTC.

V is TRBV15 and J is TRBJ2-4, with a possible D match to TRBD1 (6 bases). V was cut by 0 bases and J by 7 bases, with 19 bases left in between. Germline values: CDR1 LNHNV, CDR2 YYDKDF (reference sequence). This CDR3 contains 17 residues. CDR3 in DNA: TGTGCCACCAGCAGAGATGATCAGGGGCTTACATGGAACATTCAGTACTTC. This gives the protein CATSRDDQGLTWNIQYF.

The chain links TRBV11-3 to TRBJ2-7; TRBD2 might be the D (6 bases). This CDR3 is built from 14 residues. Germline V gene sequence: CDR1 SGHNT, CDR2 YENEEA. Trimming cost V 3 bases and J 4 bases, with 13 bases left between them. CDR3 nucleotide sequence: TGTGCCAGCAGCTTTGCGGGACCCGGGTACGAGCAGTACTTC. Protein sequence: CASSFAGPGYEQYF.

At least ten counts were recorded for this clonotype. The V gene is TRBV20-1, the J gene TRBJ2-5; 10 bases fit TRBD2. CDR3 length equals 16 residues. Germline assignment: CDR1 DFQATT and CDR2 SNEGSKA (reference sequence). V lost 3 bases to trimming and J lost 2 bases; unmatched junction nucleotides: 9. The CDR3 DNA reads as TGCAGTGCTAGGATCGCTAGCGGGAGAGGGCAAGAGACCCAGTACTTC. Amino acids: CSARIASGRGQETQYF.

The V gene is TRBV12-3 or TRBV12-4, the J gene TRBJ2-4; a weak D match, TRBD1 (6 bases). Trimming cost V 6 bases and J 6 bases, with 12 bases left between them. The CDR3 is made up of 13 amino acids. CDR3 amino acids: CASSRDMRNIQYF. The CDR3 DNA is TGTGCCAGCAGCCGGGACATGCGAAACATTCAGTACTTC.

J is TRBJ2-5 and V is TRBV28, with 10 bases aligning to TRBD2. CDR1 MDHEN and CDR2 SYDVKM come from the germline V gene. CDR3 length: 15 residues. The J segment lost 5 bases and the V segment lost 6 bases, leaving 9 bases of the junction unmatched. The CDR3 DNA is TGTGCCAGCAGCCACAGAGCGGGAGGGCGGGAGACCCAGTACTTC. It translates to CASSHRAGGRETQYF.

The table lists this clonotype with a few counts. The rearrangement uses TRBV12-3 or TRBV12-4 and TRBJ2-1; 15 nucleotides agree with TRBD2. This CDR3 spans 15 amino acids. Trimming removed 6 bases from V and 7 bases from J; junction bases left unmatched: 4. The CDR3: CASSGTSGRKNEQFF. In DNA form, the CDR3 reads TGTGCCAGCAGCGGGACTAGCGGGAGGAAGAATGAGCAGTTCTTC.

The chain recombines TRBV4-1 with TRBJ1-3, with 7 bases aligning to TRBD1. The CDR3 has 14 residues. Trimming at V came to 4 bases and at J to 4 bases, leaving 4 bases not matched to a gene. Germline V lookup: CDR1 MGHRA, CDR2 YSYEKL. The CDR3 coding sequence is TGCGCCAGCAGCCTGGGACAGTACGGAAACACCATATATTTT. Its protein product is CASSLGQYGNTIYF.

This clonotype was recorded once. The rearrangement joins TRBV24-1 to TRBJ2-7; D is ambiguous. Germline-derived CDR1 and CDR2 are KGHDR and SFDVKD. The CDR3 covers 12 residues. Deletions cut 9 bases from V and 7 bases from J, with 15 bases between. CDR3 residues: CATEGMSEEQYF. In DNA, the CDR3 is TGTGCCACCGAAGGGATGTCGGAGGAGCAGTACTTC.

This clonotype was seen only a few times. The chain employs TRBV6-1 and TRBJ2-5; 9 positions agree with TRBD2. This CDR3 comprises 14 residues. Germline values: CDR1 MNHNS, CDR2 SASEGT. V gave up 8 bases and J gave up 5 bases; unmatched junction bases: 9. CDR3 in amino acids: CASLGLAPRETQYF. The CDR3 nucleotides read TGTGCCAGCCTCGGACTAGCGCCGAGGGAGACCCAGTACTTC.

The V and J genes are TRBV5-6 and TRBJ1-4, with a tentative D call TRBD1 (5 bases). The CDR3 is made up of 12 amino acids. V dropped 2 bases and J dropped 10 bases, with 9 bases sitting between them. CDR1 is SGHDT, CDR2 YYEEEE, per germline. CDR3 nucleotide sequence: TGTGCCAGCAGCTTTGAGGGGAGAAAACTGTTTTTT. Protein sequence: CASSFEGRKLFF.

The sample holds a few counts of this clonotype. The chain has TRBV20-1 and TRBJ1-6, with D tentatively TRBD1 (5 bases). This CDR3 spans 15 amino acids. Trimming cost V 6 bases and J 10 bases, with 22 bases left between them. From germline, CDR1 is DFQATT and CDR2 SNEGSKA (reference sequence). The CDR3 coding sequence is TGCAGTGCCCGTCGGTCCGGCCCGAGGGGATCACCCCTCCACTTT. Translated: CSARRSGPRGSPLHF.

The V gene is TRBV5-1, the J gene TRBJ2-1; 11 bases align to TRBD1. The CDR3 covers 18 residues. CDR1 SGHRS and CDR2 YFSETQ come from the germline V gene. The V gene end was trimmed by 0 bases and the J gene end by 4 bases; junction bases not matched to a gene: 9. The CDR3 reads CASSLARGTGGIYNEQFF. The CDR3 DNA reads TGCGCCAGCAGCTTGGCCAGGGGGACAGGGGGGATTTACAATGAGCAGTTCTTC.

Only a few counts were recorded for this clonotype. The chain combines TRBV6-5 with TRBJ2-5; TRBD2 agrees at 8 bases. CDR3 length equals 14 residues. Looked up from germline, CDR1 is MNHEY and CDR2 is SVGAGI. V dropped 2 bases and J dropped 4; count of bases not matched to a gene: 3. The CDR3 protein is CASSYESGRETQYF. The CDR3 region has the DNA TGTGCCAGCAGTTACGAGAGCGGGAGAGAGACCCAGTACTTC.

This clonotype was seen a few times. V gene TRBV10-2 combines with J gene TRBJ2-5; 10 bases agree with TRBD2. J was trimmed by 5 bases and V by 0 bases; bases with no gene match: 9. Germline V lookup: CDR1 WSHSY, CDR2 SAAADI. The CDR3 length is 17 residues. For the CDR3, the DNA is TGCGCCAGCAGTGAGTCGTGGGCTAGCGGGAGTGAGGAGACCCAGTACTTC. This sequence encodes CASSESWASGSEETQYF.

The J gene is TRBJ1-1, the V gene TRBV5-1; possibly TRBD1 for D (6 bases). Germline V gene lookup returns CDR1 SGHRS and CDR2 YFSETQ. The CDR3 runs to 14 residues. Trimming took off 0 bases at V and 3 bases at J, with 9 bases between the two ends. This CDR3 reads CASSLAAGDTEAFF. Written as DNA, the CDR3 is TGCGCCAGCAGCTTGGCTGCAGGGGACACTGAAGCTTTCTTT. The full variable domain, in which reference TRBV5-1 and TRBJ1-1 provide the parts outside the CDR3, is KAGVTQTPRYLIKTRGQQVTLSCSPISGHRSVSWYQQTPGQGLQFLFEYFSETQRNKGNFPGRFSGRQFSNSRSEMNVSTLELGDSALYLCASSLAAGDTEAFFGQGTRLTVV.

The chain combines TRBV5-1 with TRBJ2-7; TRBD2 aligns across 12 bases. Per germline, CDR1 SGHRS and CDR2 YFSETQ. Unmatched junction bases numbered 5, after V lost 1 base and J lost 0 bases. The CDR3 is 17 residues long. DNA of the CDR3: TGCGCCAGCAGCTTGCTCTCTAGCGGGAGGGCCTCCTACGAGCAGTACTTC. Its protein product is CASSLLSSGRASYEQYF.

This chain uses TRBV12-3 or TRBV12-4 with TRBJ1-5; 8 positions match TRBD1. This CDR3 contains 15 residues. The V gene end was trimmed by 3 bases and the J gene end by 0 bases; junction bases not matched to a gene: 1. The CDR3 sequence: CASSLDRVSNQPQHF. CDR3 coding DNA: TGTGCCAGCAGTTTGGACAGGGTTAGCAATCAGCCCCAGCATTTT.

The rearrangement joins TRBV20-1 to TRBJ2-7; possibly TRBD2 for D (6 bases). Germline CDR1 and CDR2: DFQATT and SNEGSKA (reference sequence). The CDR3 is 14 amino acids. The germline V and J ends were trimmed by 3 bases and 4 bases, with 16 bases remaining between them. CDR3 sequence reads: CSARIGGRRYEQYF. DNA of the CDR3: TGCAGTGCTAGGATCGGTGGGAGGAGGTACGAGCAGTACTTC.

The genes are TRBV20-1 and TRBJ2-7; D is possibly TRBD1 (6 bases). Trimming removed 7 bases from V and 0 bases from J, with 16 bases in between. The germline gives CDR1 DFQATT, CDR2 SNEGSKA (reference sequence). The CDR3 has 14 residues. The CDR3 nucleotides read TGCAGTGGCGGTATGGGGGCCTACTCCTACGAGCAGTACTTC. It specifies CSGGMGAYSYEQYF.